These 21 T cell receptor beta chains share one sample of origin, sequenced in a study of a mutant IDH1 vaccine in newly diagnosed glioma. TCRdb keeps only in-frame clones here, not all; method: immunoSEQ multiplex PCR. The sample carries tens of thousands of clones, approximately 81% recorded once. No antigen is known for these receptors. Time point in this sample: week 35, safety follow-up. Each dose delivered 300 ug of mutant IDH1 20-mer peptide subcutaneously with imiquimod. This sample comprised PBMCs, obtained from a glioma patient whose treatment included an IDH1 peptide vaccine. These receptors were taken from a man younger than 35 with glioma.

The count of this clone is one. V gene TRBV19 combines with J gene TRBJ2-6; TRBD1 matches 8 bases. CDR1 LNHDA and CDR2 SQIVND come from the germline V gene (reference sequence). The junction had 7 bases not matched to a gene; V was cut back by 7 bases and J by 2 bases. This CDR3 has 16 amino acids. The CDR3 nucleotides read TGTGCCAGTATAGACAGGGGTGGCCCTGGGGCCAACGTCCTGACTTTC. Protein: CASIDRGGPGANVLTF.

The chain links TRBV7-9 to TRBJ2-7; 9 nucleotides agree with TRBD1. The CDR3 covers 16 residues. Germline lookup yields CDR1 SEHNR and CDR2 FQNEAQ (reference sequence). V gave up 1 base and J gave up 2 bases; unmatched junction bases: 6. CDR3 in amino acids: CASSLEPGTGTYEQYF. The CDR3, as DNA: TGTGCCAGCAGCTTAGAACCCGGGACAGGGACCTACGAGCAGTACTTC.

The chain couples TRBV7-8 to TRBJ2-7; 12 positions agree with TRBD1. V was pared by 2 bases and J by 4 bases, with 3 bases of the junction left unmatched. CDR3 size: 15 residues. The germline V gene has CDR1 SGHVS and CDR2 FQNEAQ. This CDR3 reads CASSLRGQGAYEQYF. The CDR3 region has the DNA TGTGCCAGCAGCTTAAGGGGACAGGGGGCTTACGAGCAGTACTTC.

This rearrangement joins TRBV5-1 to TRBJ1-2, with a weak D call TRBD1 (6 bases). Germline V lookup: CDR1 SGHRS, CDR2 YFSETQ. Between the trimmed V and J ends, which lost 2 bases and 3 bases, there was a span of 8 bases. The CDR3 spans 13 residues. DNA for the CDR3: TGCGCCAGCAGCTTAGGGGGAGACTATGGCTACACCTTC. Translated, it gives CASSLGGDYGYTF.

This chain connects TRBV7-9 to TRBJ2-1; TRBD2 matches 12 bases. Trimming took 5 bases from V and 4 from J; bases not matched to a gene: 6. This CDR3 has 16 residues. Germline V gives CDR1 SEHNR, CDR2 FQNEAQ (reference sequence). The DNA for the CDR3 is TGTGCCAGCAGCCCGTCCGGGACTAGCGGGTACAATGAGCAGTTCTTC. Its protein is CASSPSGTSGYNEQFF.

This rearrangement joins TRBV7-8 to TRBJ1-5; D gene unclear. The V gene lost 1 base and the J gene lost 5 bases, with 15 bases spanning the gap. Looked up from germline, CDR1 is SGHVS and CDR2 is FQNEAQ. The CDR3 length is 16 residues. Here the CDR3 reads CASSLGPQNSYQPQHF. The CDR3 DNA sequence: TGTGCCAGCAGCTTAGGTCCTCAGAACTCCTATCAGCCCCAGCATTTT.

The chain couples TRBV5-6 to TRBJ1-2; TRBD1 aligns across 8 bases. CDR3 size: 13 residues. Germline V lookup: CDR1 SGHDT, CDR2 YYEEEE. V was pared by 2 bases and J by 6 bases, with 3 bases of the junction left unmatched. The CDR3 sequence: CASSLPDRDGYTF. CDR3 sequence (DNA): TGTGCCAGCAGCTTACCGGACAGGGATGGCTACACCTTC.

The chain combines TRBV28 with TRBJ1-5; 9 bases are a match to TRBD1. The CDR3 is 14 amino acids. The germline CDR1 and CDR2 sequences are MDHEN and SYDVKM. With V trimmed by 6 bases and J by 4 bases, 4 bases remained unmatched. CDR3 bases: TGTGCCAGCAGACCGACAGGGGGGAATCAGCCCCAGCATTTT. This translates into CASRPTGGNQPQHF.

This rearrangement joins TRBV5-1 to TRBJ1-1; 7 nucleotides line up with TRBD1. V dropped 0 bases and J dropped 7; count of bases not matched to a gene: 0. Per the germline V gene, CDR1 is SGHRS and CDR2 is YFSETQ. This CDR3 is 12 amino acids long. The CDR3 here is CASSLGDSEAFF. CDR3 DNA sequence: TGCGCCAGCAGCTTGGGGGACAGTGAAGCTTTCTTT.

The CDR3 region has the DNA TGTGCCAGCAGCCCAGGAACAGGCCTCAGGGCAGATACGCAGTATTTT. Amino acids: CASSPGTGLRADTQYF. V and J are TRBV7-9 and TRBJ2-3, with a weak D call TRBD1 (5 bases). Trimming stripped 5 bases from V and 4 bases from J, with 19 bases between. CDR3 size: 16 residues. Germline lookup yields CDR1 SEHNR and CDR2 FQNEAQ (reference sequence).

The rearrangement uses TRBV28 and TRBJ2-7; 11 bases fit TRBD1. Germline V gives CDR1 MDHEN, CDR2 SYDVKM. Trimming removed 5 bases from V and 4 bases from J; junction bases left unmatched: 10. The length of the CDR3 is 16 residues. DNA for the CDR3: TGTGCCAGCAGTGTAAACCCCGGGACAGGGGGTTACGAGCAGTACTTC. Its translation is CASSVNPGTGGYEQYF. Full variable domain (remainder filled in from reference TRBV28 and TRBJ2-7): DVKVTQSSRYLVKRTGEKVFLECVQDMDHENMFWYRQDPGLGLRLIYFSYDVKMKEKGDIPEGYSVSREKKERFSLILESASTNQTSMYLCASSVNPGTGGYEQYFGPGTRLTVT.

The chain is built from TRBV27 and TRBJ1-5; possibly TRBD1 for D (5 bases). This CDR3 spans 13 amino acids. CDR1 MNHEY and CDR2 SMNVEV come from the germline V gene (reference sequence). Trimming took off 5 bases at V and 7 bases at J, with 12 bases between the two ends. CDR3: CASSPSGKQPQHF. CDR3 bases: TGTGCCAGCAGTCCCTCAGGGAAACAGCCCCAGCATTTT.

The chain has TRBV13 and TRBJ2-5; TRBD1 aligns across 8 bases. V was clipped by 2 bases and J by 9 bases; unmatched bases: 5. CDR1 and CDR2 from the germline V gene are PRHDT and FYEKMQ (reference sequence). The CDR3 runs to 13 residues. This CDR3 reads CASSLQGAGAQYF. CDR3 nucleotides: TGTGCCAGCAGCTTACAGGGGGCTGGGGCCCAGTACTTC.

The gene calls are TRBV11-2 and TRBJ2-7, with D perhaps TRBD1 (6 bases). The CDR3 covers 19 residues. V lost 1 base to trimming and J lost 5 bases, with 27 bases between them. The germline V gene encodes CDR1 SGHAT and CDR2 FQNNGV. For the CDR3, the DNA is TGTGCCAGCAGCTTAGGGGAGTTGATACTTGGAGGCAGGGGCCACGAGCAGTACTTC. Translated, it gives CASSLGELILGGRGHEQYF.

The chain carries TRBV7-9 and TRBJ1-1, with unresolved D. Trimming stripped 1 base from V and 4 bases from J, with 13 bases between. The CDR3 is made up of 15 amino acids. Germline V gene sequence: CDR1 SEHNR, CDR2 FQNEAQ (reference sequence). The CDR3 region is CASSLEGSRGTEAFF. The CDR3 DNA is TGTGCCAGCAGCTTAGAAGGGAGTCGGGGCACTGAAGCTTTCTTT.

CDR3 sequence (DNA): TGTGCCAGCAGCTTAGCCCACAGGGGACCTCGAACTGAAGCTTTCTTT. Amino acid sequence: CASSLAHRGPRTEAFF. This sequence joins TRBV11-3 and TRBJ1-1, with 7 positions matching TRBD1. The CDR3 is made up of 16 amino acids. V trimming: 1 base; J trimming: 5 bases; junction bases outside the gene matches: 10. CDR1 is SGHNT and CDR2 is YENEEA in the germline V gene.

The rearrangement joins TRBV11-2 to TRBJ2-3, with 8 bases aligning to TRBD1. The CDR3 consists of 14 residues. Germline V CDR1 and CDR2: SGHAT, FQNNGV. The V gene end was trimmed by 3 bases and the J gene end by 8 bases; junction bases not matched to a gene: 7. The CDR3: CASSLTGAGRTQYF. The CDR3 DNA reads TGTGCCAGCAGCTTGACAGGGGCAGGGCGTACGCAGTATTTT. Together with reference TRBV11-2 and TRBJ2-3, the CDR3 gives the full variable domain: EAGVAQSPRYKIIEKRQSVAFWCNPISGHATLYWYQQILGQGPKLLIQFQNNGVVDDSQLPKDRFSAERLKGVDSTLKIQPAKLEDSAVYLCASSLTGAGRTQYFGPGTRLTVL.

This chain links TRBV7-9 with TRBJ1-2, with D perhaps TRBD1 (6 bases). The V end lost 2 bases, the J end lost 13 bases, and 14 bases lay between the germline ends. The CDR3 loop spans 12 amino acids. Germline V gene data show CDR1 as SEHNR and CDR2 as FQNEAQ (reference sequence). The CDR3 protein is CASSLNGGPGTF. CDR3 sequence (DNA): TGTGCCAGCAGCTTAAACGGGGGGCCGGGCACCTTC.

This rearrangement joins TRBV18 to TRBJ2-5; tentatively, D is TRBD2 (6 bases). V was cut by 0 bases and J by 2 bases, with 13 bases left in between. The CDR3 covers 16 residues. Germline V CDR1 and CDR2: KGHSH, LQKENI. The CDR3 coding sequence is TGTGCCAGCTCACCACCGGGGGGACTGAAACAAGAGACCCAGTACTTC. It yields the protein CASSPPGGLKQETQYF.

In its sample, this clone was seen a few times. V usage is TRBV5-5 and J usage is TRBJ1-4; weak D call: TRBD1 (5 bases). Germline V gives CDR1 SGHKS, CDR2 YYEKEE (reference sequence). The CDR3 spans 14 residues. V gave up 4 bases and J gave up 5 bases, with 12 bases separating them. CDR3 sequence reads: CASSRDVVNEKLFF. Written as DNA, the CDR3 is TGTGCCAGCAGCCGGGACGTAGTGAATGAAAAACTGTTTTTT.

The genes are TRBV15 and TRBJ1-3, with D possibly being TRBD1 (5 bases). This CDR3 has 17 residues. Trimming took 0 bases from V and 2 from J, leaving 14 bases between them. Germline CDR1 reads LNHNV; CDR2 reads YYDKDF (reference sequence). DNA for the CDR3: TGTGCCACCAGCAGAGATCGGGGACGGGCAACTGGAAACACCATATATTTT. Residues: CATSRDRGRATGNTIYF.